A selection of T cell receptor beta chains follows, all from one sample in a study of shared clonotypes between healthy human individuals. Here immunoSEQ multiplex PCR was the method, and the copy in TCRdb shows in-frame clones only, minus some. The sample comprises some 650,000 clones, roughly 97% of which are singletons, and about 0.06% rests with the top ten. Source material: naive CD4+ T cells sorted from blood. The receptors here all came from a woman aged 25 to 45 in good health. Both conserved end residues are trimmed from each CDR3. The D gene is left open where the match is weak.

ASSQGWQGERNTIY TRBD1 TRBJ1-3 14 TRBV4-2
ASSTSRDSSYEQY - TRBJ2-7 13 TRBV5-1
ASSLTGQDSNYGYT - TRBJ1-2 14 TRBV7-3
ASSVYGTGANQPQH TRBD1 TRBJ1-5 14 TRBV11-1
ASSPMSYRDNNQPQH - TRBJ1-5 15 TRBV27
ASSLRVNNQPQH - TRBJ1-5 12 TRBV28
ASSPGLSSYNEQF - TRBJ2-1 13 TRBV7-9
ASSQGATLNTEAF TRBD1 TRBJ1-1 13 TRBV19
ASSSQRTGNTIY - TRBJ1-3 12 TRBV11-2
ASSYDVGQGNTKQF TRBD1 TRBJ2-1 14 TRBV19
ASSQDLRSLGNEQF - TRBJ2-1 14 TRBV4-2
ASSQDRGLGYT TRBD1 TRBJ1-2 11 TRBV28
ASSSGLAGAREQF TRBD2 TRBJ2-1 13 TRBV7-7
ASSELRTSGRGEQY TRBD2 TRBJ2-7 14 TRBV25-1
ASSGLAGVTDTQY TRBD2 TRBJ2-3 13 TRBV6-1
AWGRAESSYEQY - TRBJ2-7 12 TRBV30
ASSPHTGGKVGEQY TRBD2 TRBJ2-7 14 TRBV28
ASSLTDSSYNEQF - TRBJ2-1 13 TRBV7-9
ASSLVVSYNEQF - TRBJ2-1 12 TRBV11-2
AISESLGSYEQY - TRBJ2-7 12 TRBV10-3
ASSRGKHQETQY - TRBJ2-5 12 TRBV5-4
ASSEALGQGGNEQF TRBD1 TRBJ2-1 14 TRBV6-1
ASSQDPGLAGGLNTQY TRBD2 TRBJ2-3 16 TRBV4-1
ASSIDPGQGVYEQY TRBD1 TRBJ2-7 14 TRBV19
ASSLGLGLGTQY - TRBJ2-5 12 TRBV5-5
ASSSEGLRNSNQPQH - TRBJ1-5 15 TRBV28
ASSILSPSSGNTIY - TRBJ1-3 14 TRBV19
ASSRDSVNYGYT TRBD1 TRBJ1-2 12 TRBV19
ASSETLGQGAGYT TRBD1 TRBJ1-2 13 TRBV25-1
ASESQGNTEAF - TRBJ1-1 11 TRBV2
ASSPDGSHYNEQF - TRBJ2-1 13 TRBV2
ASSPGQANTEAF TRBD1 TRBJ1-1 12 TRBV7-3
ASSLTGGLQETQY TRBD1 TRBJ2-5 13 TRBV28
ASSQVDRGQDTEAF TRBD1 TRBJ1-1 14 TRBV4-2
ASSLAGARTDTQY TRBD2 TRBJ2-3 13 TRBV11-2
ASSFRYSGGRQPQH TRBD1 TRBJ1-5 14 TRBV27
ASSQLAGGRNEQF TRBD2 TRBJ2-1 13 TRBV4-2
ATQKRDRGELF TRBD1 TRBJ2-2 11 TRBV6-5
ASRGHTEETQY - TRBJ2-5 11 TRBV6-1
ASSLQGGELF - TRBJ1-4 10 TRBV27
AISQGNSGTDTQY - TRBJ2-3 13 TRBV10-3
SVVITEAF - TRBJ1-1 8 TRBV29-1
ASSSQGGWGEKLF TRBD1 TRBJ1-4 13 TRBV11-2
ASSPRTFEGLAAYEQY TRBD2 TRBJ2-7 16 TRBV7-8
ASITNGGGSYEQY TRBD2 TRBJ2-7 13 TRBV6-1
ASKGTSANEQF TRBD2 TRBJ2-1 11 TRBV6-5
ASSFWGSPYEQY - TRBJ2-7 12 TRBV28
ASSSGGGGPETQY - TRBJ2-5 13 TRBV5-1
ASSGKTALYGYT - TRBJ1-2 12 TRBV5-4
ASSLRETGELF - TRBJ2-2 11 TRBV5-1
SDPTTATTHQPYEQY - TRBJ2-7 15 TRBV29-1
ASSSGPSGRSLAKNIQY TRBD2 TRBJ2-4 17 TRBV5-4
SVLPYRAEGNEQF - TRBJ2-1 13 TRBV29-1